This TCR beta chain was observed in a study of cytomegalovirus exposure and HLA in healthy donors. PCR primers comprised 60 Vbeta and 13 Jbeta primers. Clones were read by immunoSEQ multiplex PCR, and TCRdb kept only the in-frame ones, dropping some. Of around 150,000 clones listed, approximately 80% are singletons. The sample holds one count of this clone. Its specificity is not known. This CDR3 has 11 residues. V was clipped by 10 bases and J by 5 bases; unmatched bases: 4. The germline gives CDR1 MNHEY, CDR2 SMNVEV (reference sequence). Study-wide findings and caveats: Reported results showed that the classifier diagnosed cytomegalovirus status with high specificity and sensitivity. Some V segments (TRBV6-2 and TRBV6-3 among them) were excluded as indistinguishable.

The chain is built from TRBV27 and TRBJ1-2, with 7 bases matching TRBD1. The sequenced material came from PBMCs. This TCR came from a man younger than 45 in good health and CMV-seropositive. CDR3 loop: CATEQGYGYTF. As DNA, the CDR3 is TGTGCCACCGAACAGGGGTATGGCTACACCTTC.